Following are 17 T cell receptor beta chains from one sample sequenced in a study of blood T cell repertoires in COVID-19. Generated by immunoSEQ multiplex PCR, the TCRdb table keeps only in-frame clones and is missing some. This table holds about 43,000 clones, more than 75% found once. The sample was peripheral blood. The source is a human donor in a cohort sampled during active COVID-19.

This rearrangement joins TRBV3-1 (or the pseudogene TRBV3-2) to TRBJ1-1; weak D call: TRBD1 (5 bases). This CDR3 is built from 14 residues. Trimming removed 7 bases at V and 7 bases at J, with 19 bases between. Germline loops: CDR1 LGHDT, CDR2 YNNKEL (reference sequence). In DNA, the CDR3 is TGTGCCAGCATCAGGAAGGGGCATTACGGTGAAGCTTTCTTT. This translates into CASIRKGHYGEAFF.

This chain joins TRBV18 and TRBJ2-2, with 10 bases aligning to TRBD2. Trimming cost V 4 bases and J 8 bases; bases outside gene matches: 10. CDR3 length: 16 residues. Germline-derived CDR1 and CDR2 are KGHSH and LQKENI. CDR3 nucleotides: TGTGCCAGCTCACTTCAGCGGGAGGGCCGCAGTGGGGAGCTGTTTTTT. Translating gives CASSLQREGRSGELFF.

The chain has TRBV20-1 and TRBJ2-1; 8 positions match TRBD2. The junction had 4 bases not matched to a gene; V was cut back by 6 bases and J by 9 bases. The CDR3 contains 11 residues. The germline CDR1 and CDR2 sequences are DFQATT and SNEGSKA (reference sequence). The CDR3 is CSAAREGEQFF. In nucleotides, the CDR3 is TGCAGTGCAGCACGGGAGGGTGAGCAGTTCTTC.

The CDR3 is CASSSTRGTYEQYF. The CDR3 DNA reads as TGTGCCAGCAGTTCCACACGGGGGACCTACGAGCAGTACTTC. The gene calls are TRBV27 and TRBJ2-7, with D perhaps matching TRBD2 (6 bases). Deletions cut 4 bases from V and 2 bases from J, with 12 bases between. There are 14 residues in the CDR3. The V gene's germline CDR1 is MNHEY and CDR2 SMNVEV (reference sequence).

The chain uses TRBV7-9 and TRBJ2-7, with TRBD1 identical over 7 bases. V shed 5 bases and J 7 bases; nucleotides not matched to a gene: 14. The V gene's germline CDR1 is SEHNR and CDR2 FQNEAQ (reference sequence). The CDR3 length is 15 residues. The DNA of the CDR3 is TGTGCCAGCAGCAAGGAGACAGGGCCCCGAGGGGAGCAGTACTTC. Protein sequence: CASSKETGPRGEQYF.

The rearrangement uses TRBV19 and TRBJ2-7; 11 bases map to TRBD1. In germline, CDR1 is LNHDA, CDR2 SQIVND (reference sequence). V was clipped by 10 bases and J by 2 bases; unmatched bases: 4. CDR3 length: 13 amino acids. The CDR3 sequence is CATGQGAPYEQYF. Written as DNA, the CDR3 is TGTGCCACCGGACAGGGGGCCCCCTACGAGCAGTACTTC.

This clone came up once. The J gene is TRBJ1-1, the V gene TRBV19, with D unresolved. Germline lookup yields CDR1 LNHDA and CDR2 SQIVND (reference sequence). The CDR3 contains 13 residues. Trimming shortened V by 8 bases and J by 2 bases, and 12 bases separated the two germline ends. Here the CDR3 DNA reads TGTGCCAGTGCCCTTATGAGTAACACTGAAGCTTTCTTT. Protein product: CASALMSNTEAFF.

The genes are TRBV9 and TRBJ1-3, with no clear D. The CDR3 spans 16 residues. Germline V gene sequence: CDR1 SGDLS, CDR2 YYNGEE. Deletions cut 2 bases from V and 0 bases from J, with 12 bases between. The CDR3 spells CASSVGGVVSGNTIYF. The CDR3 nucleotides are TGTGCCAGCAGCGTCGGCGGGGTCGTCTCTGGAAACACCATATATTTT.

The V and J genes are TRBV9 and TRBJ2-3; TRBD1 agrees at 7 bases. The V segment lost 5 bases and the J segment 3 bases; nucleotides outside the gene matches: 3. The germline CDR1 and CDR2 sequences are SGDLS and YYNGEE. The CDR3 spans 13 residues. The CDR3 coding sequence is TGTGCCAGCAGTTACAGGGGAACAGATACGCAGTATTTT. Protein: CASSYRGTDTQYF.

The CDR3 spells CASRRQGRYYGYTF. CDR3 DNA: TGTGCCAGCAGGAGACAGGGGCGGTACTATGGCTACACCTTC. V and J are TRBV6-5 and TRBJ1-2, with TRBD1 matching 8 bases. V lost 6 bases, J lost 3 bases, and 6 bases stayed unmatched. Germline V lookup: CDR1 MNHEY, CDR2 SVGAGI. The CDR3 has 14 amino acids.

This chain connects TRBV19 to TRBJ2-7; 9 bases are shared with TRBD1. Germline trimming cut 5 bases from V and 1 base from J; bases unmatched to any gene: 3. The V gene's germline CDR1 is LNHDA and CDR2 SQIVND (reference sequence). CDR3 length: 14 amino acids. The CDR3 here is CASSPGTGSYEQYF. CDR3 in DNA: TGTGCCAGTAGTCCCGGGACAGGGTCCTACGAGCAGTACTTC.

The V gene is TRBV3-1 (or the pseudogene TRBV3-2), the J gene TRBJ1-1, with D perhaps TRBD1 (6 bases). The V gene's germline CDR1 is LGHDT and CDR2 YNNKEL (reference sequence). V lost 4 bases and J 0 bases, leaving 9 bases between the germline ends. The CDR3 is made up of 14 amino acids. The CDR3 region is CASSRGGLNTEAFF. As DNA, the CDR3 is TGTGCCAGCAGCCGAGGGGGTTTGAACACTGAAGCTTTCTTT.

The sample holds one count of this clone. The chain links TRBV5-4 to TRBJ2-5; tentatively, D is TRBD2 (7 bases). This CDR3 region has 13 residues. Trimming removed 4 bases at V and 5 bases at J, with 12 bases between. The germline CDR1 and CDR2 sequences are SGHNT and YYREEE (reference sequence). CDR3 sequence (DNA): TGTGCCAGCAGCCCGGGGGGCTGGGAGACCCAGTACTTC. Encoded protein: CASSPGGWETQYF.

CDR3 sequence reads: CASSAGTAYGYTF. The CDR3 DNA sequence: TGTGCCAGCAGCGCCGGGACAGCCTATGGCTACACCTTC. The chain combines TRBV9 with TRBJ1-2; 7 nucleotides agree with TRBD1. The germline CDR1 and CDR2 sequences are SGDLS and YYNGEE. This CDR3 contains 13 residues. After removal of 3 bases from V and 4 bases from J, the junction contained 3 bases not matched to a gene.

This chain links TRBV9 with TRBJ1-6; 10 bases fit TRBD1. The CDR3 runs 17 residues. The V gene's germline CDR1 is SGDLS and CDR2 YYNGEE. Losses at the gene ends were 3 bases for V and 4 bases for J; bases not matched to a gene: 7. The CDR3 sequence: CASSEATGGGYNSPLHF. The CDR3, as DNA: TGTGCCAGCAGCGAGGCGACAGGGGGCGGGTATAATTCACCCCTCCACTTT.

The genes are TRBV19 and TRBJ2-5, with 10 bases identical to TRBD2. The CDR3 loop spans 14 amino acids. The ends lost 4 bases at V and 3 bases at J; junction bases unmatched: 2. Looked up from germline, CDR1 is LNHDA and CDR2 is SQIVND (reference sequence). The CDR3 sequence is CASSTLAGEETQYF. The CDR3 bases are TGTGCCAGTAGTACCCTAGCGGGAGAAGAGACCCAGTACTTC. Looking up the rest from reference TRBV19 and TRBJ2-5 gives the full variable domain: DGGITQSPKYLFRKEGQNVTLSCEQNLNHDAMYWYRQDPGQGLRLIYYSQIVNDFQKGDIAEGYSVSREKKESFPLTVTSAQKNPTAFYLCASSTLAGEETQYFGPGTRLLVL.

The CDR3 DNA reads TGTGCCAGCAGGCGACAGGAAACGAACACTGAAGCTTTCTTT. It specifies CASRRQETNTEAFF. The V call is TRBV7-2, the J call TRBJ1-1; D might be TRBD1 (6 bases). Germline values: CDR1 SGHTA, CDR2 FQGNSA. V lost 6 bases and J lost 1, with 12 bases in between. The CDR3 spans 14 residues. The full variable domain, with the rest looked up from reference TRBV7-2 and TRBJ1-1, is GAGVSQSPSNKVTEKGKDVELRCDPISGHTALYWYRQSLGQGLEFLIYFQGNSAPDKSGLPSDRFSAERTGGSVSTLTIQRTQQEDSAVYLCASRRQETNTEAFFGQGTRLTVV.